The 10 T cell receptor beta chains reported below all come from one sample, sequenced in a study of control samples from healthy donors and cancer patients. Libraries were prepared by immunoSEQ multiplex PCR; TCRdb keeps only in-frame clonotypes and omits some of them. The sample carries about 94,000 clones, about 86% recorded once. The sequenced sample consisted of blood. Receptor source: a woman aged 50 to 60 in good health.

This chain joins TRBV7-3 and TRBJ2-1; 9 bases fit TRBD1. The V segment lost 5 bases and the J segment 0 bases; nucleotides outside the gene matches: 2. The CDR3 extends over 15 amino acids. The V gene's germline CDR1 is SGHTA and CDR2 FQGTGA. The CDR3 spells CASSPDRGSYNEQFF. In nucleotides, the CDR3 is TGTGCCAGCAGCCCGGACAGGGGCTCCTACAATGAGCAGTTCTTC.

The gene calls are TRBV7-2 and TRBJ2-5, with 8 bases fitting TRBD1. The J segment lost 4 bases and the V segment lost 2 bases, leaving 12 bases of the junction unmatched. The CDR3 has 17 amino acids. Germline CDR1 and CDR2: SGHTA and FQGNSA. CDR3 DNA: TGTGCCAGCAGCTTAATAACAGGGGGAATGAGAGCAGAGACCCAGTACTTC. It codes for CASSLITGGMRAETQYF.

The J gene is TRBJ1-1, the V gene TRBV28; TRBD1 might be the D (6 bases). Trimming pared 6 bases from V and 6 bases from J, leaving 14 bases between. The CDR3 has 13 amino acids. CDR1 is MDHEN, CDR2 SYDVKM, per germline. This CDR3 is CASSPDSHAEAFF. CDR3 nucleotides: TGTGCCAGCAGCCCGGACAGCCATGCTGAAGCTTTCTTT.

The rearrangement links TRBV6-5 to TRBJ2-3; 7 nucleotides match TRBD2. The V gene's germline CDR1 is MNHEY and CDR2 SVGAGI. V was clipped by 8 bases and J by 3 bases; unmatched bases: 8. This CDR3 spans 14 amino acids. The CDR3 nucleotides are TGTGCCAGCGGGGAGGGAAAAAGGACAGATACGCAGTATTTT. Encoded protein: CASGEGKRTDTQYF.

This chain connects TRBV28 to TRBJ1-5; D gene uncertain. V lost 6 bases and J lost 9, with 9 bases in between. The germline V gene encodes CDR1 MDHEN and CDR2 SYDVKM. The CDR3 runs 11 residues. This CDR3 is CASRHSGPQHF. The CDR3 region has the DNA TGTGCCAGCAGACACTCGGGGCCCCAGCATTTT.

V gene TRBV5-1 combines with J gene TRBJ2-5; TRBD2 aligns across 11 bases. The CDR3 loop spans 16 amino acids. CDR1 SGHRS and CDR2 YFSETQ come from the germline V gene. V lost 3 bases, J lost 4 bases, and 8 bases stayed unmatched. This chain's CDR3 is CASSSNSGGAGETQYF. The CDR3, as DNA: TGCGCCAGCAGCTCTAATAGCGGGGGGGCCGGAGAGACCCAGTACTTC.

The CDR3 DNA is TGTGCCAGCAGCCCTGGGACTAGCGGGATTATTAACATTCAGTACTTC. It specifies CASSPGTSGIINIQYF. This chain joins TRBV7-2 and TRBJ2-4, with 13 positions matching TRBD2. This CDR3 is built from 16 residues. V gave up 5 bases and J gave up 7 bases; unmatched junction bases: 8. In germline, CDR1 is SGHTA, CDR2 FQGNSA.

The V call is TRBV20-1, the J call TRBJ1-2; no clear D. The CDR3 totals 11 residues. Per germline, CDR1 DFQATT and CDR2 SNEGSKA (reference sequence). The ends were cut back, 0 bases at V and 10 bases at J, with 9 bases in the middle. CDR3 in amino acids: CSARDRGYYTF. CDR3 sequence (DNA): TGCAGTGCTAGAGATCGGGGTTACTACACCTTC.

CDR3 loop: CASSMGPSENEQFF. The CDR3 bases are TGTGCCAGTAGTATGGGGCCATCGGAGAATGAGCAGTTCTTC. The chain is built from TRBV19 and TRBJ2-1; possible D gene TRBD1, 5 bases. Germline CDR1 LNHDA, CDR2 SQIVND (reference sequence). The CDR3 consists of 14 residues. V gave up 3 bases and J gave up 7 bases, with 13 bases separating them.

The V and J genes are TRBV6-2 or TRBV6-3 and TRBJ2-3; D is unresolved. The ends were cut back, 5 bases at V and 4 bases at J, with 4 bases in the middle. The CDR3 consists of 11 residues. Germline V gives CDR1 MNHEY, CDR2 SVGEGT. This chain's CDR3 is CASSRADTQYF. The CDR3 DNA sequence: TGTGCCAGCAGTCGGGCAGATACGCAGTATTTT.